A single sample gave rise to the 21 T cell receptor beta chains below, sequenced in a study of shared clonotypes between healthy human individuals. Repertoires were generated with immunoSEQ multiplex PCR, while TCRdb's copy carries only in-frame clones and drops some. Counted here are fewer than 2.5 million clones, under 95% occurring once; the ten biggest clones make up approximately 0.36%. The sequencing input was naive CD4+ T cells from PBMCs. The subset: CD45RA+ positively selected. The receptors derive from a man aged 18 to 35 in good health. Some clones in this sample may be carry-over from other donors' samples.

The CDR3 region is CASSTDWSSSYEQYF. CDR3 nucleotide sequence: TGTGCCAGCAGCACAGACTGGTCGAGCTCCTACGAGCAGTACTTC. The rearrangement links TRBV11-2 to TRBJ2-7; no clear D. The V end was cut by 5 bases, the J end by 0 bases, with 14 bases between. This CDR3 is 15 amino acids long. Germline V CDR1 and CDR2: SGHAT, FQNNGV.

The chain has TRBV28 and TRBJ2-7, with D perhaps TRBD2 (7 bases). Germline CDR1 and CDR2: MDHEN and SYDVKM. CDR3 length equals 11 residues. V was cut by 8 bases and J by 8 bases, with 13 bases left in between. The CDR3 spells CASGPGGQQYF. DNA of the CDR3: TGTGCCAGCGGCCCCGGGGGGCAGCAGTACTTC.

The chain recombines TRBV28 with TRBJ2-5; D tentatively fits TRBD1 or TRBD2 (7 bases each). The CDR3 totals 15 residues. V was shortened by 5 bases and J by 4 bases, with 17 bases between the two germline ends. Germline V lookup: CDR1 MDHEN, CDR2 SYDVKM. CDR3 coding DNA: TGTGCCAGCAGTCCCTCAGGGGGGGACAGAGAGACCCAGTACTTC. Encoded protein: CASSPSGGDRETQYF.

V is TRBV27 and J is TRBJ1-5; TRBD1 aligns across 7 bases. The germline CDR1 and CDR2 sequences are MNHEY and SMNVEV (reference sequence). V lost 6 bases and J lost 7; bases outside the gene matches: 12. The length of the CDR3 is 15 residues. The CDR3 protein is CASRKDRRSGQPQHF. The CDR3 region has the DNA TGTGCCAGCAGGAAGGACAGGAGAAGCGGCCAGCCCCAGCATTTT.

V and J are TRBV19 and TRBJ1-5; possibly TRBD1 for D (5 bases). Between the trimmed V and J ends, which lost 6 bases and 1 base, there was a span of 13 bases. The CDR3 contains 15 residues. From germline, CDR1 is LNHDA and CDR2 SQIVND (reference sequence). CDR3 sequence reads: CASSAPEGSNQPQHF. In nucleotides, the CDR3 is TGTGCCAGTAGCGCGCCCGAGGGGAGCAATCAGCCCCAGCATTTT.

The rearrangement links TRBV19 to TRBJ1-5, with D uncertain. This CDR3 region has 14 residues. Germline CDR1 and CDR2: LNHDA and SQIVND (reference sequence). Trimming took off 5 bases at V and 0 bases at J, with 8 bases between the two ends. The DNA of the CDR3 is TGTGCCAGTAGTCCCGGAGATAGCAATCAGCCCCAGCATTTT. It is translated as CASSPGDSNQPQHF.

This rearrangement joins TRBV7-3 to TRBJ2-2; D not resolved. This CDR3 is 13 amino acids long. Trimming shortened V by 1 base and J by 8 bases, and 8 bases separated the two germline ends. Looked up from germline, CDR1 is SGHTA and CDR2 is FQGTGA. In DNA form, the CDR3 reads TGTGCCAGCAGCTTAATCTCAAGAGGGGAGCTGTTTTTT. This codes for CASSLISRGELFF. Full variable domain (outside the CDR3, taken from reference TRBV7-3 and TRBJ2-2): GAGVSQTPSNKVTEKGKYVELRCDPISGHTALYWYRQSLGQGPEFLIYFQGTGAADDSGLPNDRFFAVRPEGSVSTLKIQRTERGDSAVYLCASSLISRGELFFGEGSRLTVL.

This rearrangement joins TRBV2 to TRBJ2-7, with 7 bases that match TRBD1. The CDR3 loop spans 17 amino acids. Germline values: CDR1 SNHLY, CDR2 FYNNEI. V lost 7 bases to trimming and J lost 0 bases; unmatched junction nucleotides: 15. The DNA for the CDR3 is TGTGCCAGCACCCGCGGCCCGTGGACAGGAGCCTCCTACGAGCAGTACTTC. This sequence encodes CASTRGPWTGASYEQYF.

The chain recombines TRBV5-1 with TRBJ2-7, with D perhaps being TRBD1 or TRBD2 (5 bases each). Between the trimmed V and J ends, which lost 0 bases and 4 bases, there was a span of 14 bases. The germline CDR1 and CDR2 sequences are SGHRS and YFSETQ. The CDR3 runs 15 residues. CDR3 residues: CASSLEGREWYEQYF. The CDR3 DNA is TGCGCCAGCAGCTTGGAGGGCAGGGAGTGGTACGAGCAGTACTTC.

V usage is TRBV28 and J usage is TRBJ1-2, with D uncertain. The V gene's germline CDR1 is MDHEN and CDR2 SYDVKM. V was trimmed by 6 bases and J by 3 bases, leaving 11 bases between them. This CDR3 has 13 amino acids. The CDR3 DNA sequence: TGTGCCAGCAGACCCCCTAAACACTATGGCTACACCTTC. It specifies CASRPPKHYGYTF.

The V gene is TRBV5-1, the J gene TRBJ2-1; D possibly corresponds to TRBD1 (6 bases). Germline assignment: CDR1 SGHRS and CDR2 YFSETQ. With 0 bases removed from V and 3 bases from J, the gap between germline ends came to 13 bases. This CDR3 spans 16 amino acids. The CDR3 protein is CASSLVGASDYNEQFF. In DNA form, the CDR3 reads TGCGCCAGCAGCTTGGTGGGGGCGTCGGACTACAATGAGCAGTTCTTC.

The rearrangement links TRBV19 to TRBJ2-1; a possible D gene is TRBD2 (5 bases). The CDR3 contains 15 residues. Trimming removed 1 base from V and 2 bases from J, with 9 bases in between. Germline V gene data show CDR1 as LNHDA and CDR2 as SQIVND (reference sequence). The CDR3 sequence is CASSIGGGPYNEQFF. Written as DNA, the CDR3 is TGTGCCAGTAGTATAGGTGGAGGCCCCTACAATGAGCAGTTCTTC.

With regard to this clone: Distinct nucleotide sequences in the sample also encode this CDR3. This chain uses TRBV7-9 with TRBJ2-7; D gene uncertain. CDR3 length: 11 residues. V was cut by 2 bases and J by 5 bases, with 4 bases left in between. The germline CDR1 and CDR2 sequences are SEHNR and FQNEAQ (reference sequence). The DNA of the CDR3 is TGTGCCAGCAGCTTAAGGGACGAGCAGTACTTC. Its translation: CASSLRDEQYF.

The chain employs TRBV5-1 and TRBJ2-6; no definite D call. The V end lost 0 bases, the J end lost 2 bases, and 12 bases lay between the germline ends. This CDR3 is built from 17 residues. Germline V gives CDR1 SGHRS, CDR2 YFSETQ. The CDR3 is CASSLAFGSPGANVLTF. The CDR3 coding sequence is TGCGCCAGCAGCTTGGCCTTCGGGTCCCCTGGGGCCAACGTCCTGACTTTC.

This clone was found once. The chain employs TRBV18 and TRBJ2-7; 8 nucleotides align to TRBD1. The CDR3 spans 16 residues. Germline V gene data show CDR1 as KGHSH and CDR2 as LQKENI. V lost 0 bases and J lost 0; bases outside the gene matches: 4. CDR3: CASSPPRTGSSYEQYF. Written as DNA, the CDR3 is TGTGCCAGCTCACCACCTAGGACAGGGAGCTCCTACGAGCAGTACTTC.

The V call is TRBV7-2, the J call TRBJ1-5, with D unclear. The CDR3 consists of 16 residues. V was pared by 0 bases and J by 5 bases, with 14 bases between. Germline CDR1 SGHTA, CDR2 FQGNSA. The CDR3 loop is CASSLAGSLGDQPQHF. CDR3 nucleotide sequence: TGTGCCAGCAGCTTAGCGGGATCCCTGGGCGATCAGCCCCAGCATTTT.

This clone showed up just a few times. V usage is TRBV9 and J usage is TRBJ2-1; D is possibly TRBD1 (5 bases). V was cut by 4 bases and J by 9 bases, with 11 bases left in between. The germline CDR1 and CDR2 sequences are SGDLS and YYNGEE. CDR3 length equals 12 residues. In nucleotides, the CDR3 is TGTGCCAGCAGCATACCAGGGCTTGAGCAGTTCTTC. This translates into CASSIPGLEQFF.

V is TRBV5-1 and J is TRBJ2-1; TRBD2 matches 8 bases. With 5 bases clipped from V and 1 base from J, the junction kept 8 bases outside the gene matches. The CDR3 is made up of 16 amino acids. Germline assignment: CDR1 SGHRS and CDR2 YFSETQ. In DNA, the CDR3 is TGCGCCAGCAGGAATAGCGGGGCCCATTCCTACAATGAGCAGTTCTTC. Protein sequence: CASRNSGAHSYNEQFF.

To note about this clone: The same CDR3 also results from other DNA sequences found in this sample. The chain combines TRBV7-3 with TRBJ2-3, with unresolved D. Germline V gene data show CDR1 as SGHTA and CDR2 as FQGTGA. The CDR3 covers 12 residues. Trimming left V 3 bases short and J 5 bases short, with 6 bases between. CDR3 sequence (DNA): TGTGCCAGCAGCTTGATCGGAGATACGCAGTATTTT. Encoded protein: CASSLIGDTQYF.

About this clone itself: The sample holds other DNA sequences that translate to the same CDR3. This chain links TRBV5-1 with TRBJ2-5, with D maybe TRBD2 (6 bases). Trimming removed 2 bases at V and 1 base at J, with 9 bases between. The CDR3 has 14 residues. Germline-derived CDR1 and CDR2 are SGHRS and YFSETQ. The CDR3 DNA reads TGCGCCAGCAGCTTCACGGGGGTCCAAGAGACCCAGTACTTC. Protein: CASSFTGVQETQYF.

A remark on this clone: Other DNA sequences in this sample translate to the same CDR3. This rearrangement joins TRBV18 to TRBJ2-7; 13 nucleotides match TRBD2. The CDR3 length is 15 residues. The V gene's germline CDR1 is KGHSH and CDR2 LQKENI. Germline trimming cut 3 bases from V and 4 bases from J; bases unmatched to any gene: 3. CDR3 region: CASSPRTSGSYEQYF. DNA for the CDR3: TGTGCCAGCTCACCGCGGACTAGCGGGAGTTACGAGCAGTACTTC.